A single sample is the source of the 23 T cell receptor beta chains below, sequenced in a study of monozygotic twins with inflammatory bowel disease. TCRdb reprocessed the 5' RACE reads and stores each CDR3 protein as one record, lacking DNA. This table lists about 130,000 distinct CDR3 sequences. Material for sequencing was blood. These receptor sequences come from a human donor with ulcerative colitis or Crohn's disease, or a healthy co-twin of an affected twin (not recorded which).

Considering frequency, this clonotype is medium-sized. The gene calls are TRBV29-1 and TRBJ2-1; TCRdb proposes TRBD2, but this gene call is untestable without DNA. The CDR3 totals 11 residues. Looked up from germline, CDR1 is SQVTM and CDR2 is ANQGSEA. The CDR3: CSISLTLPQFF.

V gene TRBV29-1 combines with J gene TRBJ2-7; TCRdb returns TRBD1, unconfirmable since there is no DNA. Germline CDR1 and CDR2: SQVTM and ANQGSEA. The CDR3 is 16 amino acids. CDR3 protein: CSVEDLGTGVAYEQYF.

CDR3: CASSEGQEYNEQFF. The chain combines TRBV5-1 with TRBJ2-1; TCRdb gives TRBD1 as the D gene, but with no DNA this cannot be confirmed. This CDR3 contains 14 residues. Per germline, CDR1 SGHRS and CDR2 YFSETQ.

The CDR3 loop reads CASSLVAVTYNEQFF. The gene calls are TRBV5-5 and TRBJ2-1. Germline CDR1 SGHKS, CDR2 YYEKEE (reference sequence). The CDR3 consists of 15 residues.

The V and J genes are TRBV18 and TRBJ2-3; without DNA, the TCRdb call of TRBD2 cannot be checked. The length of the CDR3 is 16 residues. The germline CDR1 and CDR2 sequences are KGHSH and LQKENI. CDR3 loop: CASSPQVAAFTDTQYF.

The chain is built from TRBV6-5 and TRBJ2-6; TCRdb proposes TRBD1, but this gene call is untestable without DNA. The CDR3 spans 17 residues. Germline CDR1 is MNHEY and CDR2 is SVGAGI. The CDR3 here is CASSYQGSTSGANVLTF.

V gene TRBV18 combines with J gene TRBJ1-1; without DNA, the TCRdb call of TRBD1 cannot be checked. This CDR3 has 14 amino acids. Germline values: CDR1 KGHSH, CDR2 LQKENI. The CDR3 loop is CASSPETGTTEAFF.

This chain links TRBV5-1 with TRBJ2-3. The CDR3 runs 12 residues. Germline V gives CDR1 SGHRS, CDR2 YFSETQ. CDR3 residues: CASSLLSDTQYF. Filled out from reference TRBV5-1 and TRBJ2-3, the complete variable domain reads KAGVTQTPRYLIKTRGQQVTLSCSPISGHRSVSWYQQTPGQGLQFLFEYFSETQRNKGNFPGRFSGRQFSNSRSEMNVSTLELGDSALYLCASSLLSDTQYFGPGTRLTVL.

V is TRBV7-9 and J is TRBJ2-3; TCRdb indicates TRBD1, and absent DNA this call remains unverified. The CDR3 sequence is 16 residues long. Germline CDR1 is SEHNR and CDR2 is FQNEAQ (reference sequence). The CDR3 reads CASSPPSGESTDTQYF. Drawing the rest from reference TRBV7-9 and TRBJ2-3, the complete variable domain is DTGVSQNPRHKITKRGQNVTFRCDPISEHNRLYWYRQTLGQGPEFLTYFQNEAQLEKSRLLSDRFSAERPKGSFSTLEIQRTEQGDSAMYLCASSPPSGESTDTQYFGPGTRLTVL.

The rearrangement uses TRBV6-5 and TRBJ1-2; the TRBD1 assignment by TCRdb is unverifiable without DNA. This CDR3 spans 12 amino acids. Germline CDR1 reads MNHEY; CDR2 reads SVGAGI. CDR3 loop: CASSYVGGSNTF.

CDR3 sequence: CASSLRVGMVTSNTEAFF. This chain links TRBV11-1 with TRBJ1-1. This CDR3 comprises 18 residues. Germline V lookup: CDR1 SGHAT, CDR2 FQDESV (reference sequence).

The chain links TRBV24-1 to TRBJ2-2. The germline V gene encodes CDR1 KGHDR and CDR2 SFDVKD. The CDR3 runs to 13 residues. CDR3 loop: CATSELPTGELFF.

This chain connects TRBV7-2 to TRBJ1-1; TCRdb returns TRBD1, unconfirmable since there is no DNA. CDR3 size: 15 residues. Germline assignment: CDR1 SGHTA and CDR2 FQGNSA. The CDR3 sequence: CASTLYGGANTEAFF.

This chain connects TRBV20-1 to TRBJ2-1; TCRdb designates TRBD2, a call that cannot be tested without DNA. Germline V gives CDR1 DFQATT, CDR2 SNEGSKA (reference sequence). The CDR3 sequence is 13 residues long. The CDR3 spells CSARGLAFNEQFF.

This sequence joins TRBV3-1 and TRBJ1-2; TCRdb's D call, TRBD1, is unchecked because there is no DNA. CDR3 length: 15 amino acids. The V gene's germline CDR1 is LGHDT and CDR2 YNNKEL (reference sequence). The CDR3 spells CASSQARTRGYGYTF. Drawing the rest from reference TRBV3-1 and TRBJ1-2, the complete variable domain is DTAVSQTPKYLVTQMGNDKSIKCEQNLGHDTMYWYKQDSKKFLKIMFSYNNKELIINETVPNRFSPKSPDKAHLNLHINSLELGDSAVYFCASSQARTRGYGYTFGSGTRLTVV.

This chain links TRBV12-3 or TRBV12-4 with TRBJ1-2; TCRdb returns TRBD1, unconfirmable since there is no DNA. This CDR3 has 13 residues. This CDR3 is CASSGLGAYGYTF.

The CDR3 sequence is CASSPNRGNRNTIYF. V gene TRBV5-1 combines with J gene TRBJ1-3; the D gene TCRdb calls, TRBD1, cannot be checked with no DNA. The V gene's germline CDR1 is SGHRS and CDR2 YFSETQ. There are 15 residues in the CDR3.

This sequence joins TRBV4-2 and TRBJ1-5; TCRdb lists TRBD1, though no DNA is available to test this call. This CDR3 has 17 residues. The germline V gene encodes CDR1 LGHNA and CDR2 YNFKEQ. The CDR3 spells CASSQEGQGAINQPQHF.

The rearrangement uses TRBV2 and TRBJ2-1; TCRdb designates TRBD1, a call that cannot be tested without DNA. Germline V gives CDR1 SNHLY, CDR2 FYNNEI. This CDR3 spans 17 amino acids. This CDR3 is CASSLAQEWGEYNEQFF.

The chain combines TRBV5-6 with TRBJ2-2; lacking DNA, the TRBD1 call made by TCRdb goes unchecked. This CDR3 region has 16 residues. Germline CDR1 is SGHDT and CDR2 is YYEEEE. The CDR3 loop is CASSLRQGPPTGELFF.

J is TRBJ2-5 and V is TRBV20-1. The CDR3 length is 11 residues. Per the germline V gene, CDR1 is DFQATT and CDR2 is SNEGSKA (reference sequence). Here the CDR3 reads CSASWQETQYF.

The rearrangement joins TRBV7-9 to TRBJ1-6. The germline CDR1 and CDR2 sequences are SEHNR and FQNEAQ (reference sequence). The CDR3 totals 16 residues. The CDR3 is CASSLDMRASKSPLHF. Full variable domain (remainder filled in from reference TRBV7-9 and TRBJ1-6): DTGVSQNPRHKITKRGQNVTFRCDPISEHNRLYWYRQTLGQGPEFLTYFQNEAQLEKSRLLSDRFSAERPKGSFSTLEIQRTEQGDSAMYLCASSLDMRASKSPLHFGNGTRLTVT.

The V call is TRBV12-3 or TRBV12-4, the J call TRBJ1-6; the D gene TCRdb calls, TRBD1, cannot be checked with no DNA. The length of the CDR3 is 15 residues. The CDR3 is CASSRWTAFNSPLHF.